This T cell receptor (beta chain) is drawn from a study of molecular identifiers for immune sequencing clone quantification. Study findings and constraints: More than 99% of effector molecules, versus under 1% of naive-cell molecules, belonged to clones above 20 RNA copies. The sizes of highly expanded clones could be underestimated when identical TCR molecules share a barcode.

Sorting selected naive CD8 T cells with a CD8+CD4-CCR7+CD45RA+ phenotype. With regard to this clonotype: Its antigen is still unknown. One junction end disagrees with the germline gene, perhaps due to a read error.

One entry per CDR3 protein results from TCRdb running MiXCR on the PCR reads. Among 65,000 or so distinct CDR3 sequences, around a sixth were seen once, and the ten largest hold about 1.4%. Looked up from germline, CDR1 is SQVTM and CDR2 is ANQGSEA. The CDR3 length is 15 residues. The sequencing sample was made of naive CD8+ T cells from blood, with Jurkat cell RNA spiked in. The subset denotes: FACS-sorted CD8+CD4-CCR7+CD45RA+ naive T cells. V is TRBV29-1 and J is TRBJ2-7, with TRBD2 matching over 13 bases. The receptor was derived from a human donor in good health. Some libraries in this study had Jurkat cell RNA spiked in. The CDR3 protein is CSVVAGTSGIYVQYF. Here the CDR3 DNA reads TGCAGCGTTGTTGCCGGGACTAGCGGGATATACGTGCAGTACTTC.